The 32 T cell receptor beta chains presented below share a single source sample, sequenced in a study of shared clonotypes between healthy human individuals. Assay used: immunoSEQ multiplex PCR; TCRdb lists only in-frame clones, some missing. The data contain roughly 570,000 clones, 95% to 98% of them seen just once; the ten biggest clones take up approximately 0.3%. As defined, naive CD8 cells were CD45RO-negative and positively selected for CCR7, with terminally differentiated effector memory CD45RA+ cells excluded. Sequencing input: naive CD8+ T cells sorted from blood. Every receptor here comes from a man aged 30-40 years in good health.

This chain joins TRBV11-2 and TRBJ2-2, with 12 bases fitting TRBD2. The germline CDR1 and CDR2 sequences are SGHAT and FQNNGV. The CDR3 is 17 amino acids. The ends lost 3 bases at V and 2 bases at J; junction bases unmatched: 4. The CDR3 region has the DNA TGTGCCAGCAGCTTCTCGACTAGCGGGAGAAACACCGGGGAGCTGTTTTTT. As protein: CASSFSTSGRNTGELFF.

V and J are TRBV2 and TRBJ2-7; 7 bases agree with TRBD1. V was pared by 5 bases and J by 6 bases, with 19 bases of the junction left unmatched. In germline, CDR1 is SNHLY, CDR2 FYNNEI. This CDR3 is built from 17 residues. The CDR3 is CASSLRRGGQLSSEQYF. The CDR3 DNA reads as TGTGCCAGCAGTCTGAGGCGAGGGGGACAGCTAAGTAGCGAGCAGTACTTC. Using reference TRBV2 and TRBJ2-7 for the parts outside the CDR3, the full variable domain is EPEVTQTPSHQVTQMGQEVILRCVPISNHLYFYWYRQILGQKVEFLVSFYNNEISEKSEIFDDQFSVERPDGSNFTLKIRSTKLEDSAMYFCASSLRRGGQLSSEQYFGPGTRLTVT.

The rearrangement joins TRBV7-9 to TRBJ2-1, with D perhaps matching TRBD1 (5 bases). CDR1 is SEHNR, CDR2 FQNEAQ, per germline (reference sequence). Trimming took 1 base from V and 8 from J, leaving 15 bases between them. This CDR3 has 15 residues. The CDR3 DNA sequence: TGTGCCAGCAGCTTAGAGGGATCAGGGATCCATGAGCAGTTCTTC. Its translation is CASSLEGSGIHEQFF.

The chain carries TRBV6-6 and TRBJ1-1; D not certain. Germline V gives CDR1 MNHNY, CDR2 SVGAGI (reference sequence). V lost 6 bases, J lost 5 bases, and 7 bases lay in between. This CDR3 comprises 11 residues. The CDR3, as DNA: TGTGCCAGCAGGCTATGGACTGAAGCTTTCTTT. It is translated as CASRLWTEAFF.

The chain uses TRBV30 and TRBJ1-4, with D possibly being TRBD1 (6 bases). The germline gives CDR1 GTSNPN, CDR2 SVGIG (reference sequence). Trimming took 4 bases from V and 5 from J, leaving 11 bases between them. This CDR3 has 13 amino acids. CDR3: CAWNRGGNEKLFF. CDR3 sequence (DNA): TGTGCCTGGAATAGGGGGGGAAATGAAAAACTGTTTTTT. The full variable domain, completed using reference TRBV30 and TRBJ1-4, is SQTIHQWPATLVQPVGSPLSLECTVEGTSNPNLYWYRQAAGRGLQLLFYSVGIGQISSEVPQNLSASRPQDRQFILSSKKLLLSDSGFYLCAWNRGGNEKLFFGSGTQLSVL.

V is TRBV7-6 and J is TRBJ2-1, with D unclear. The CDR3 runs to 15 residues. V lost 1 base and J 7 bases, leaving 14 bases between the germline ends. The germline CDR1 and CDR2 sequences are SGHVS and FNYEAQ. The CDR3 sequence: CASSLEGYLLNEQFF. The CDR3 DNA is TGTGCCAGCAGCTTAGAAGGGTATCTCCTTAATGAGCAGTTCTTC.

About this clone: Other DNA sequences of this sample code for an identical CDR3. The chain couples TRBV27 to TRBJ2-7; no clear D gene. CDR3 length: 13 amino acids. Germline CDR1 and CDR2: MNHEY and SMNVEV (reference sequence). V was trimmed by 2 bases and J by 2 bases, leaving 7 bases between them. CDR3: CASSLRATYEQYF. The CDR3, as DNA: TGTGCCAGCAGTTTAAGAGCAACCTACGAGCAGTACTTC.

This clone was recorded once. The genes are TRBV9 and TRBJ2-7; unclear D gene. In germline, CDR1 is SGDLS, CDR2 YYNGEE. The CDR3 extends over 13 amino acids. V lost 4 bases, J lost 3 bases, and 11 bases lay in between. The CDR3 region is CASSSGSNYEQYF. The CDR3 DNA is TGTGCCAGCAGCTCGGGCAGCAACTACGAGCAGTACTTC.

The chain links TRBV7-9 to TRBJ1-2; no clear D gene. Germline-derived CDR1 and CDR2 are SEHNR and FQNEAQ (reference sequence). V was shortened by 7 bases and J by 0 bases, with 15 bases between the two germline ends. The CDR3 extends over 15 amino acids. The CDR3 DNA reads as TGTGCCAGCACCCCCTCCCAGGCTCCTAACTATGGCTACACCTTC. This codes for CASTPSQAPNYGYTF.

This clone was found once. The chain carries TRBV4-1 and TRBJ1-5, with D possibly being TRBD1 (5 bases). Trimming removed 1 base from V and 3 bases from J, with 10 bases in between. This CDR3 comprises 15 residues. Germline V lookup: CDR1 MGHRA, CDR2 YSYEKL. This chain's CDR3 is CASSQVWDLNQPQHF. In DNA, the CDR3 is TGCGCCAGCAGCCAAGTTTGGGACCTCAATCAGCCCCAGCATTTT.

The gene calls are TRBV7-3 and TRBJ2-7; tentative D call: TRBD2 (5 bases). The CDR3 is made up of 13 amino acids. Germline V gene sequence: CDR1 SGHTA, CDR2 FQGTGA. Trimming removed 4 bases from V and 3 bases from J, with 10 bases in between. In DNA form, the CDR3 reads TGTGCCAGCAGCTCATACGAGGGCTACGAGCAGTACTTC. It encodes CASSSYEGYEQYF.

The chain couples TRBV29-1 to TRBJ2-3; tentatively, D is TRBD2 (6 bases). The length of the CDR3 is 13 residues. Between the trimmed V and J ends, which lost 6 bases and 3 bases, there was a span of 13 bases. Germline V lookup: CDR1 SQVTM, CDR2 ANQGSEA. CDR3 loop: CSVAGSLTDTQYF. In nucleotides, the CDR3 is TGCAGCGTGGCGGGATCTTTAACAGATACGCAGTATTTT.

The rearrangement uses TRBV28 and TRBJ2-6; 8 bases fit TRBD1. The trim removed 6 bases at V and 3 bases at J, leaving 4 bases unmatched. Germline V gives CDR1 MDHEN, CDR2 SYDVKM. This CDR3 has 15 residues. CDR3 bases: TGTGCCAGCAGAGAGACAGGGGTTGGGGCCAACGTCCTGACTTTC. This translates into CASRETGVGANVLTF.

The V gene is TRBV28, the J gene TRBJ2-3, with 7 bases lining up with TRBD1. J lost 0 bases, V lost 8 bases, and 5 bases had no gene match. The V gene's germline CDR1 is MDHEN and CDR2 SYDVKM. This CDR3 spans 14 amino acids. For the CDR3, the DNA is TGTGCCAGCTCAGGGGGATCAAGCACAGATACGCAGTATTTT. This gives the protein CASSGGSSTDTQYF.

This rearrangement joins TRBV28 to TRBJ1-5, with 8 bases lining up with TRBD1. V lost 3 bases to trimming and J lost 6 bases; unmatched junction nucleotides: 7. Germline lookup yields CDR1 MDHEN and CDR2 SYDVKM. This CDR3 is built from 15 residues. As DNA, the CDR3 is TGTGCCAGCAGTTTGACAGGGGTCTCTGGTCAGCCCCAGCATTTT. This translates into CASSLTGVSGQPQHF. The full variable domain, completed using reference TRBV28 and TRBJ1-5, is DVKVTQSSRYLVKRTGEKVFLECVQDMDHENMFWYRQDPGLGLRLIYFSYDVKMKEKGDIPEGYSVSREKKERFSLILESASTNQTSMYLCASSLTGVSGQPQHFGDGTRLSIL.

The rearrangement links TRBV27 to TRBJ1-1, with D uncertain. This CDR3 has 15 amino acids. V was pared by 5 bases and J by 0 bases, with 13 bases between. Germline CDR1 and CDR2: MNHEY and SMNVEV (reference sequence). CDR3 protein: CASSGRGRLNTEAFF. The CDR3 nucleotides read TGTGCCAGCAGTGGGCGTGGGCGATTGAACACTGAAGCTTTCTTT.

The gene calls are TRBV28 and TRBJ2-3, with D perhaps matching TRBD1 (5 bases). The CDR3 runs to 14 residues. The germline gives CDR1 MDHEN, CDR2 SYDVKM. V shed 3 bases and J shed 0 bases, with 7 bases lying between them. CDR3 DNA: TGTGCCAGCAGTTTCCAGGGAAGCACAGATACGCAGTATTTT. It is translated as CASSFQGSTDTQYF.

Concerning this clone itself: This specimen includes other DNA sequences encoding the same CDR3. The CDR3 sequence is CASSFGRDYEQYF. The CDR3 nucleotides are TGTGCCAGCAGTTTTGGCAGGGACTACGAGCAGTACTTC. V is TRBV27 and J is TRBJ2-7; perhaps TRBD1 as D (5 bases). In germline, CDR1 is MNHEY, CDR2 SMNVEV (reference sequence). Between the trimmed V and J ends, which lost 3 bases and 3 bases, there was a span of 9 bases. This CDR3 is built from 13 residues.

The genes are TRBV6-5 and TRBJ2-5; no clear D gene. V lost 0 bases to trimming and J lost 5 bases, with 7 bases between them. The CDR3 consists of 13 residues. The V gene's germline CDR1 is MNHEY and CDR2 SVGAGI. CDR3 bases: TGTGCCAGCAGTTACTCGCTGTTCGAGACCCAGTACTTC. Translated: CASSYSLFETQYF.

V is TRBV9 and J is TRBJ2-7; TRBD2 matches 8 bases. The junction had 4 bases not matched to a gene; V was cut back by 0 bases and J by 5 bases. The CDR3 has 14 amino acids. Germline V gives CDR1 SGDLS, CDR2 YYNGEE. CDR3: CASSVGGGRNEQYF. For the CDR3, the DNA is TGTGCCAGCAGCGTAGGGGGCGGGAGGAACGAGCAGTACTTC. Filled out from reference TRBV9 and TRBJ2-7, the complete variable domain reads DSGVTQTPKHLITATGQRVTLRCSPRSGDLSVYWYQQSLDQGLQFLIQYYNGEERAKGNILERFSAQQFPDLHSELNLSSLELGDSALYFCASSVGGGRNEQYFGPGTRLTVT.

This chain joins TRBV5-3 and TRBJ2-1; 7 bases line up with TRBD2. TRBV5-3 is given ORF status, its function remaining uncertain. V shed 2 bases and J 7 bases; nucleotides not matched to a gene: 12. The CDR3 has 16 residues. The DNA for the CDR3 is TGTGCCAGAAGCTTCAAGGGTGGGAGGGCCAAGAATGAGCAGTTCTTC. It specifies CARSFKGGRAKNEQFF.

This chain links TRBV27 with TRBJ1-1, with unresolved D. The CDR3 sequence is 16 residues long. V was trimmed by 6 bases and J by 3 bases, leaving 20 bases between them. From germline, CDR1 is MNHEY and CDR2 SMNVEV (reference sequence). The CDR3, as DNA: TGTGCCAGCAGGGCCCTGGGAGCGGGCGGGGACACTGAAGCTTTCTTT. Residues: CASRALGAGGDTEAFF.

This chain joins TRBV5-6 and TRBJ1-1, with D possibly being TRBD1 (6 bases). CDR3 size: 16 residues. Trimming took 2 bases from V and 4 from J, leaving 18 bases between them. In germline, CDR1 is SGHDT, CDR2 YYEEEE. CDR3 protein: CASSLPPYRDPTEAFF. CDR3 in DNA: TGTGCCAGCAGCTTACCGCCCTACAGGGATCCCACTGAAGCTTTCTTT.

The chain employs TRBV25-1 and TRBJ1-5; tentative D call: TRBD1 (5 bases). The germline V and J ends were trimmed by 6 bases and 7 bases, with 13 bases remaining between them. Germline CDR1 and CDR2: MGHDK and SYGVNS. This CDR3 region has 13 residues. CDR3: CASSGLGEQPQHF. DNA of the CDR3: TGTGCCAGCAGCGGCCTAGGGGAACAGCCCCAGCATTTT. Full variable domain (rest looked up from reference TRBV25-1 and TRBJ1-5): EADIYQTPRYLVIGTGKKITLECSQTMGHDKMYWYQQDPGMELHLIHYSYGVNSTEKGDLSSESTVSRIRTEHFPLTLESARPSHTSQYLCASSGLGEQPQHFGDGTRLSIL.

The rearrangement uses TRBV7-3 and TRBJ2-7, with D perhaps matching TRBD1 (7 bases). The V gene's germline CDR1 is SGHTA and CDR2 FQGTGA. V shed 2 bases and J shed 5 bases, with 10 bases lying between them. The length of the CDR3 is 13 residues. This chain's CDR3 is CASSLDREDEQYF. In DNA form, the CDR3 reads TGTGCCAGCAGCTTAGACAGGGAGGACGAGCAGTACTTC.

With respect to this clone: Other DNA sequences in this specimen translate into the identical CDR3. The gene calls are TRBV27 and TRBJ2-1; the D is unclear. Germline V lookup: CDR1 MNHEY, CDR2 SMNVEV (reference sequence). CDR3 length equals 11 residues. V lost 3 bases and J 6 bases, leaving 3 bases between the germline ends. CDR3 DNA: TGTGCCAGCAGTTTGGGCAATGAGCAGTTCTTC. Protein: CASSLGNEQFF.

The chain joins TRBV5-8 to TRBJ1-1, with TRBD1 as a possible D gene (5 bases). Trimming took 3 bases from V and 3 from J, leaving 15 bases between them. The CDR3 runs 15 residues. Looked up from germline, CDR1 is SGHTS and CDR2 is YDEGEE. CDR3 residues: CASSSRTGIHTEAFF. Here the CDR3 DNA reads TGTGCCAGCAGCTCCCGTACAGGAATACACACTGAAGCTTTCTTT.

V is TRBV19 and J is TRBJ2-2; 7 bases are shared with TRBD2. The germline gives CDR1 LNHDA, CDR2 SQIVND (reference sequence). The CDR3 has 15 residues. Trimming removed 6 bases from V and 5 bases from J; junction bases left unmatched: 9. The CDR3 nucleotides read TGTGCCAGTAGGTTCGTCGGGAGGATGACCGGGGAGCTGTTTTTT. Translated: CASRFVGRMTGELFF.

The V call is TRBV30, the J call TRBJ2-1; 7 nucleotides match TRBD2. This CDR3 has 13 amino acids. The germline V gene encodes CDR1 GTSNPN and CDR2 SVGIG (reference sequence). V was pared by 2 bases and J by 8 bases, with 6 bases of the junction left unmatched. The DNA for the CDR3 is TGTGCCTGGAGTCGAATGGGAGGGGATGAGCAGTTCTTC. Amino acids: CAWSRMGGDEQFF.

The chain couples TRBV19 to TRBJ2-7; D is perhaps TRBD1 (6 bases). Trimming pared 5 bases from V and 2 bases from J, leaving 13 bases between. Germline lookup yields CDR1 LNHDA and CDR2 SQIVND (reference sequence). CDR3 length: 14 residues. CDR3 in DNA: TGTGCCAGTAGTGGCGAGGGGGTCGCCTACGAGCAGTACTTC. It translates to CASSGEGVAYEQYF.

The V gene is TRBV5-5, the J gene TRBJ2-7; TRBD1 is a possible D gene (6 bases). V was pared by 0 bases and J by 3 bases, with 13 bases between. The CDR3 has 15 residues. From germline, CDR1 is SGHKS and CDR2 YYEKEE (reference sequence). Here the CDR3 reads CASSLVLGHGYEQYF. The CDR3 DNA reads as TGTGCCAGCAGCTTGGTATTGGGACACGGCTACGAGCAGTACTTC.

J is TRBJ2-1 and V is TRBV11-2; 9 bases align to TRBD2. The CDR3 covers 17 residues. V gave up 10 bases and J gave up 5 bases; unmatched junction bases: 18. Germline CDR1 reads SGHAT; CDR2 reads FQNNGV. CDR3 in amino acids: CATSTLGVRLADNEQFF. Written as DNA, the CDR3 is TGTGCCACCTCGACCCTAGGGGTACGACTAGCGGACAATGAGCAGTTCTTC. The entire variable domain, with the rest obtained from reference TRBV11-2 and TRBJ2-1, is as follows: EAGVAQSPRYKIIEKRQSVAFWCNPISGHATLYWYQQILGQGPKLLIQFQNNGVVDDSQLPKDRFSAERLKGVDSTLKIQPAKLEDSAVYLCATSTLGVRLADNEQFFGPGTRLTVL.